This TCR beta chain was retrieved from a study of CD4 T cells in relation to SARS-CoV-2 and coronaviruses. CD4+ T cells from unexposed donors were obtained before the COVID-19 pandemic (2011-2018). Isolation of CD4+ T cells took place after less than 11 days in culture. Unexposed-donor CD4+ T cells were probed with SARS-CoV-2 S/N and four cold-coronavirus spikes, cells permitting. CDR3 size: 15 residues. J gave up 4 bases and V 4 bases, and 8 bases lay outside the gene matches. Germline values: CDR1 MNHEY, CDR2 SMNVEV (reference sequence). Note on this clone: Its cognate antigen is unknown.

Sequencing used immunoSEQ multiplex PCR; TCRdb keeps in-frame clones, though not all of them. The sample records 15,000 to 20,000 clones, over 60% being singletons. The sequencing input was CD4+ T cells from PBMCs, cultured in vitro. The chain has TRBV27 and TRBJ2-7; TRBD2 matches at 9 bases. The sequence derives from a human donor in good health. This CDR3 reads CASSSISGRMYEQYF. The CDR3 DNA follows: TGTGCCAGCAGTTCAATTAGCGGGAGAATGTACGAGCAGTACTTC.